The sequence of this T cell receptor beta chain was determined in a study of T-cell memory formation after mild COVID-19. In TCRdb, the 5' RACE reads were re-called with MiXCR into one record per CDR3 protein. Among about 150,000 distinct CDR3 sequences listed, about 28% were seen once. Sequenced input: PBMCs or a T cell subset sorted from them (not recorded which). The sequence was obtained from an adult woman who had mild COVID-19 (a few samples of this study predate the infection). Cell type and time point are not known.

The CDR3 region has the DNA TGTGCCAGCAGCTTAGCGAGATTGGAGGGACAAAAGGCTTTCTTT. This translates into CASSLARLEGQKAFF. The genes are TRBV7-9 and TRBJ1-1; D possibly corresponds to TRBD1 (6 bases). Germline values: CDR1 SEHNR, CDR2 FQNEAQ (reference sequence). The CDR3 runs to 15 residues. Trimming removed 0 bases at V and 11 bases at J, with 19 bases between. The entire variable domain, with the rest obtained from reference TRBV7-9 and TRBJ1-1, is as follows: DTGVSQNPRHKITKRGQNVTFRCDPISEHNRLYWYRQTLGQGPEFLTYFQNEAQLEKSRLLSDRFSAERPKGSFSTLEIQRTEQGDSAMYLCASSLARLEGQKAFFGQGTRLTVV.